Listed below are T cell receptor beta chains from one sample, sequenced in a study of Ad26.COV2.S vaccination and SARS-CoV-2 variants. Clones were read by immunoSEQ multiplex PCR, and TCRdb kept only the in-frame ones, dropping some. The repertoire holds approximately 480,000 clones, with around 88% as singletons. The specimen was peripheral blood, collected in a trial of Ad26.COV2.S vaccine versus placebo. The origin of the receptors is a person between 18 and 65 years old who received the Ad26.COV2.S COVID-19 vaccine or a placebo. The CDR3 runs from the conserved cysteine through the conserved F or W. The D gene is left open where the match is weak. Clone size is stated in some rows and not others, as once, few, many or a class when expanded.

TGTGCCAGCAGCGAACATGGGGTCTATAATTCACCCCTCCACTTT,CASSEHGVYNSPLHF,TRBV11-2,NA,NA,TRBJ1-6
TGTGCCACCAGTGACCCAACAGGGGCCAACGTCCTGACTTTC,CATSDPTGANVLTF,TRBV24-1,NA,NA,TRBJ2-6
TGTGCCAGCAGTGGGGGACAGGAGGAAAATGAAAAACTGTTTTTT,CASSGGQEENEKLFF,TRBV2,NA,TRBD1,TRBJ1-4
TGTGCCAGCCGAGGGACAGGCTACAATCAGCCCCAGCATTTT,CASRGTGYNQPQHF,TRBV2,NA,TRBD1,TRBJ1-5
TGCGCCAGCAGCTTGGGGACAGGGGGCCCCTTCATGAACACTGAAGCTTTCTTT,CASSLGTGGPFMNTEAFF,TRBV5-1,NA,TRBD1,TRBJ1-1
TGCGCCAGCAGCACCCGGGGATATGGAAACACCATATATTTT,CASSTRGYGNTIYF,TRBV4-3,NA,NA,TRBJ1-3
TGTGCCAGCAGTGTAGTAGCGGGAGCCACAGATACGCAGTATTTT,CASSVVAGATDTQYF,TRBV28,NA,TRBD2,TRBJ2-3
TGTGCCAGCAGCTTTTCAACGAACACCGGGGAGCTGTTTTTT,CASSFSTNTGELFF,TRBV7-6,once,NA,TRBJ2-2
TGTGCCAGCGGGACCCACTATGGCTACACCTTC,CASGTHYGYTF,TRBV19,NA,NA,TRBJ1-2
TGTGCCAGCAGTTTACCCTCCTTACCCGAAGAGACCCAGTACTTC,CASSLPSLPEETQYF,TRBV28,NA,NA,TRBJ2-5
TGTGCCAGCAGCGGGCTGGGGGGAACCCCTGGAGAAAAACTGTTTTTT,CASSGLGGTPGEKLFF,TRBV5-8,NA,NA,TRBJ1-4
TGTGCCACCAGCAGAGAGACGGGACACTCCTACGAGCAGTACTTC,CATSRETGHSYEQYF,TRBV15,NA,NA,TRBJ2-7
TGCGCCAGCACCATGGGGGCAGGGGAGTTGTACAATGAGCAGTTCTTC,CASTMGAGELYNEQFF,TRBV5-1,NA,NA,TRBJ2-1
TGTGCCAGCAGCTTGCGGGACAGGGTGTCCTACGAGCAGTACTTC,CASSLRDRVSYEQYF,TRBV7-2,NA,TRBD1,TRBJ2-7
TGTGCCACCAGTGTCCCCGCGGGAGGGCAATTATCAAGCACAGATACGCAGTATTTT,CATSVPAGGQLSSTDTQYF,TRBV24-1,NA,TRBD2,TRBJ2-3
TGTGCCAGCAGCTTAGTTGGGAGCTCTGGAAACACCATATATTTT,CASSLVGSSGNTIYF,TRBV7-2,NA,NA,TRBJ1-3
TGTGCCACCAGTGATTCTGGACAGAAAGCCTACGAGCAGTACTTC,CATSDSGQKAYEQYF,TRBV24-1,NA,NA,TRBJ2-7
TGTGCCAGCAGCACCCGGACAGACGTCTACAATGAGCAGTTCTTC,CASSTRTDVYNEQFF,TRBV11-2,NA,NA,TRBJ2-1
TGTGCCAGCAGCGTGGACGGGCACACCTACAATGAGCAGTTCTTC,CASSVDGHTYNEQFF,TRBV9,NA,NA,TRBJ2-1
TGTGCCAGTAGTCTAGACAGGGTGAGCGGTTCACCCCTCCACTTT,CASSLDRVSGSPLHF,TRBV19,NA,TRBD1,TRBJ1-6
TGTGCCAGCAGTTCCGTCGATGAGCAGTTCTTC,CASSSVDEQFF,TRBV11-2,NA,NA,TRBJ2-1
TGTGCCAGCAGCTTACTCGGGGCGGGACAGACTAATGAAAAACTGTTTTTT,CASSLLGAGQTNEKLFF,TRBV7-9,NA,TRBD1,TRBJ1-4
TGCAGCGTCAGGACAGGGGGTGGCTATGGCTACACCTTC,CSVRTGGGYGYTF,TRBV29-1,once,TRBD1,TRBJ1-2
TGTGCCAGCAGTTTGAGGACACCTCCCTACGAGCAGTACTTC,CASSLRTPPYEQYF,TRBV28,once,NA,TRBJ2-7
TGTGCCAGCAGTTCCATAGTTACTACAGGGGAAGAGACCCAGTACTTC,CASSSIVTTGEETQYF,TRBV6-6,once,TRBD1,TRBJ2-5
TGCGCCACCTACCCGAGTGGCTCCTCCTTAGAAGAGACCCAGTACTTC,CATYPSGSSLEETQYF,TRBV10-1,NA,NA,TRBJ2-5
TGTGCCAGCAGTTCTGTTTTGCGAGAGACCCAGTACTTC,CASSSVLRETQYF,TRBV27,NA,NA,TRBJ2-5
TGTGCCAGCAGGACCCCCCCGCGAGGGGAGGCTTTCTTT,CASRTPPRGEAFF,TRBV7-3,NA,NA,TRBJ1-1
TGTGCCAGCAGTTTCCCGACTAGCGGGGGGTTAACCTACGAGCAGTACTTC,CASSFPTSGGLTYEQYF,TRBV28,NA,TRBD2,TRBJ2-7
TGTGCCAGCAAGAACCTAGAAGGCCTCTACAATGAGCAGTTCTTC,CASKNLEGLYNEQFF,TRBV11-2,NA,NA,TRBJ2-1
TGTGCCAGCAGTTTATGGGGCGGGCGTGGGGATACGCAGTATTTT,CASSLWGGRGDTQYF,TRBV28,NA,NA,TRBJ2-3
TGTGCCAGTAGCAACCTTCTAGCGCGAAGCACAGATACGCAGTATTTT,CASSNLLARSTDTQYF,TRBV19,NA,NA,TRBJ2-3
TGCAGCGTCCCCTCGGCCCTCGGGACTGAAGCTTTCTTT,CSVPSALGTEAFF,TRBV29-1,NA,NA,TRBJ1-1
TGTGCCACCAGCAGCGAAGCGCTAGCCAAAAACATTCAGTACTTC,CATSSEALAKNIQYF,TRBV15,NA,NA,TRBJ2-4
TGTGCCTGGAGTGTCAGGGGGGTCTATGGCTACACCTTC,CAWSVRGVYGYTF,TRBV30,few,TRBD1,TRBJ1-2
TGCGCCAGCAGCCAACTAGCGCTGAGCTCCTACGAGCAGTACTTC,CASSQLALSSYEQYF,TRBV4-3,NA,NA,TRBJ2-7
TGTGCCAGCAGTAGAACGACCCCTTACAGGGGACTGGGGGATTATGGCTACACCTTC,CASSRTTPYRGLGDYGYTF,TRBV6-2/TRBV6-3,few,TRBD1,TRBJ1-2
TGCGCCAGCAGCCAAGATCAGGGCGGGAGGTCCCTCTCCTACGAGCAGTACTTC,CASSQDQGGRSLSYEQYF,TRBV4-1,NA,TRBD2,TRBJ2-7
TGTGCCAGCAGTTTAAGTATGCGGGGGTTCACTGAAGCTTTCTTT,CASSLSMRGFTEAFF,TRBV27,NA,NA,TRBJ1-1
TGTGCCAGCAGCTTCGGACAGATGAACACTGAAGCTTTCTTT,CASSFGQMNTEAFF,TRBV5-4,NA,NA,TRBJ1-1
TGTGCCAGCAGCTTACAGGGTGATAATTCACCCCTCCACTTT,CASSLQGDNSPLHF,TRBV3-1/TRBV3-2,NA,NA,TRBJ1-6
TGTGCCAGCAGCTCACAAGGGTACGGCTCTGAAGCTTTCTTT,CASSSQGYGSEAFF,TRBV16,NA,NA,TRBJ1-1
TGTGCCATCAGTGAGCGGACCTCAGCCAGGGAGCTGTTTTTT,CAISERTSARELFF,TRBV10-3,NA,NA,TRBJ2-2
TGTGCCAGCAGCCAGGGGACATCCGTAGGTGAGCAGTTCTTC,CASSQGTSVGEQFF,TRBV3-1/TRBV3-2,NA,NA,TRBJ2-1
TGTGCCAGCAGTGGGGGCGGAGCGGGAGGGCCAGACACCGGGGAGCTGTTTTTT,CASSGGGAGGPDTGELFF,TRBV6-1,NA,TRBD2,TRBJ2-2
TGTGCCAGCAGCTTATTGAGTCGGGTTGGCTACGAGCAGTACTTC,CASSLLSRVGYEQYF,TRBV7-8,NA,NA,TRBJ2-7
TGTGCCAGCAGCCTCGGCACGACCTTTTACTACGAGCAGTACTTC,CASSLGTTFYYEQYF,TRBV27,NA,NA,TRBJ2-7
TGTGCCAGCAGCGTGGGGTTGGGGCGGAACCAAGAGACCCAGTACTTC,CASSVGLGRNQETQYF,TRBV9,NA,NA,TRBJ2-5
TGTGCCAGCAGCGGGGGGGGCCCTTGGGAGACGCAGTATTTT,CASSGGGPWETQYF,TRBV5-4,few,NA,TRBJ2-3
TGTGCCAGCAGTTTGAGTTCCGGGAGAGGGTTCAATGAGCAGTTCTTC,CASSLSSGRGFNEQFF,TRBV28,NA,NA,TRBJ2-1
TGTGCCAGCAGCTTAGGTTGGGCTCAGCCCCAGCATTTT,CASSLGWAQPQHF,TRBV7-2,NA,NA,TRBJ1-5
TGTGCCAGCTCACCGGCCGGGAGGGGGCTGTACGAGCAGTACTTC,CASSPAGRGLYEQYF,TRBV18,NA,NA,TRBJ2-7
TGTGCCAGCAGCTTGGGCAGCGGGAGTCAGCCCCAGCATTTT,CASSLGSGSQPQHF,TRBV7-9,NA,NA,TRBJ1-5
TGTGCCAGCAGCGTTACAACCGGGAGGTCGGAGCAGTTCTTC,CASSVTTGRSEQFF,TRBV9,NA,TRBD2,TRBJ2-1
TGTGCCACCAGCAGAAGGCCAGGGGGTGAGCAGTTCTTC,CATSRRPGGEQFF,TRBV15,NA,TRBD1,TRBJ2-1
TGTGCCAGCAGTTGGGTTGGCGGGAGGGCGAACACCGGGGAGCTGTTTTTT,CASSWVGGRANTGELFF,TRBV27,NA,TRBD2,TRBJ2-2
TGTGCCTGGAGCAGGGGAGGGACCTCCGTCCAGCAGTACTTC,CAWSRGGTSVQQYF,TRBV30,NA,NA,TRBJ2-7
TGCAGTGGTCGGCTGACCTACGAGCAGTACTTC,CSGRLTYEQYF,TRBV20-1,NA,NA,TRBJ2-7
TGCAGCGGGGGGGCGGGACAGGGTGGCGAGCAGTACTTC,CSGGAGQGGEQYF,TRBV29-1,NA,TRBD1,TRBJ2-7
TGTGCCAGCAACAACGAACCCGCCGGGGGGAGGGACGAGCAGTACTTC,CASNNEPAGGRDEQYF,TRBV7-2,NA,TRBD2,TRBJ2-7